A selection of T cell receptor beta chains follows, all from one sample in a study of CD8+ T cells in alopecia areata. Sequencing used immunoSEQ multiplex PCR; TCRdb keeps in-frame clones, though not all of them. The sample lists some 150,000 clones, 50% to 65% occurring once. Sample: CD8+ T cells sorted from blood, taken at week 4, from a patient treated with tofacitinib. The source of these receptors is a human donor with alopecia areata. CDR3s include the opening cysteine and the closing phenylalanine or tryptophan. The order of the fields is D gene, J gene, clone size, V gene, CDR3 DNA, CDR3 protein. D genes are given only for firm matches. Some rows mark clone size as missing; the rest say once, few, many or name a class of expanded clone.

>NA|TRBJ2-1|few|TRBV30
TGTGCCTTTTACGGCAGCGACAATGAGCAGTTCTTC
CAFYGSDNEQFF
>NA|TRBJ1-1|NA|TRBV14
TGTGCCAGCAGCCACAGGATGAACACTGAAGCTTTCTTT
CASSHRMNTEAFF
>TRBD1|TRBJ1-4|few|TRBV4-1
TGCGCCAGCAGCCAAGATCCTCGGACAGGGGAGAGAGAAAAACTGTTTTTT
CASSQDPRTGEREKLFF
>NA|TRBJ2-2|NA|TRBV5-1
TGCGCCAGCAGCCTGGGGCAGGGAAACACCGGGGAGCTGTTTTTT
CASSLGQGNTGELFF
>TRBD2|TRBJ2-5|NA|TRBV7-9
TGTGCCAGCAGCTCAACTAGCGGGGGGATCCAAGAGACCCAGTACTTC
CASSSTSGGIQETQYF
>TRBD1|TRBJ2-3|NA|TRBV6-1
TGTGCCAGCGGGGGACAGGGTCTTACAGATACGCAGTATTTT
CASGGQGLTDTQYF
>TRBD1|TRBJ2-7|NA|TRBV7-9
TGTGCCAGCAGCATCACAGGGGGCGAAGTCTACGAGCAGTACTTC
CASSITGGEVYEQYF
>NA|TRBJ1-2|NA|TRBV6-6
TGTGCCAGCAGTTACTCGAACTATGGCTACACCTTC
CASSYSNYGYTF
>NA|TRBJ1-2|NA|TRBV29-1
TGCAGCGTTCCGACAGGACGCTATGGCTACACCTTC
CSVPTGRYGYTF
>NA|TRBJ2-5|NA|TRBV9
TGTGCCAGCAGCGTAGATCGGACAGTTCAAGAGACCCAGTACTTC
CASSVDRTVQETQYF